The 30 T cell receptor beta chains listed next were all sequenced from one sample in a study of multiple sclerosis patients with progressive multifocal leukoencephalopathy. The time point is: time of PML onset. Here immunoSEQ multiplex PCR was the method, and the copy in TCRdb shows in-frame clones only, minus some. Altogether some 31,000 clones are present, roughly 87% being singletons, with the ten largest covering around 3.1%. The specimen comprised PBMCs, sampled from a patient treated with natalizumab. The receptors were gathered from a human donor with progressive multifocal leukoencephalopathy.

This rearrangement joins TRBV9 to TRBJ1-2; D gene uncertain. This CDR3 is built from 14 residues. Per the germline V gene, CDR1 is SGDLS and CDR2 is YYNGEE. The V end lost 4 bases, the J end lost 4 bases, and 14 bases lay between the germline ends. CDR3 region: CASSPPDGIYGYTF. CDR3 bases: TGTGCCAGCAGCCCACCGGATGGGATCTATGGCTACACCTTC.

The chain links TRBV19 to TRBJ1-5, with D maybe TRBD1 (5 bases). Germline-derived CDR1 and CDR2 are LNHDA and SQIVND (reference sequence). V was trimmed by 3 bases and J by 7 bases, leaving 19 bases between them. CDR3 size: 16 residues. The CDR3 sequence: CASSMERGRSEQPQHF. DNA of the CDR3: TGTGCCAGTAGTATGGAACGGGGACGTTCTGAACAGCCCCAGCATTTT.

CDR3 sequence: CASSSLRDRFEAFF. In DNA form, the CDR3 reads TGTGCCAGCAGTTCTCTACGCGACAGGTTTGAAGCTTTCTTT. The V call is TRBV11-2, the J call TRBJ1-1, with D tentatively TRBD1 (6 bases). The CDR3 consists of 14 residues. V shed 6 bases and J shed 7 bases, with 18 bases lying between them. Germline V gene sequence: CDR1 SGHAT, CDR2 FQNNGV. The variable domain in full, with the rest retrieved from reference TRBV11-2 and TRBJ1-1, is EAGVAQSPRYKIIEKRQSVAFWCNPISGHATLYWYQQILGQGPKLLIQFQNNGVVDDSQLPKDRFSAERLKGVDSTLKIQPAKLEDSAVYLCASSSLRDRFEAFFGQGTRLTVV.

CDR3: CASSLALNEQFF. DNA for the CDR3: TGTGCCAGCAGCCTCGCTCTCAATGAGCAGTTCTTC. The chain couples TRBV7-2 to TRBJ2-1; D gene unclear. CDR1 SGHTA and CDR2 FQGNSA come from the germline V gene. There are 12 residues in the CDR3. V was trimmed by 5 bases and J by 6 bases, leaving 8 bases between them.

The genes are TRBV30 and TRBJ2-7; D remains unclear. Between the trimmed V and J ends, which lost 4 bases and 0 bases, there was a span of 4 bases. Germline lookup yields CDR1 GTSNPN and CDR2 SVGIG (reference sequence). The CDR3 loop spans 11 amino acids. CDR3 nucleotides: TGTGCCTGGACAGACTCCTACGAGCAGTACTTC. The encoded protein is CAWTDSYEQYF. Together with reference TRBV30 and TRBJ2-7, the CDR3 gives the full variable domain: SQTIHQWPATLVQPVGSPLSLECTVEGTSNPNLYWYRQAAGRGLQLLFYSVGIGQISSEVPQNLSASRPQDRQFILSSKKLLLSDSGFYLCAWTDSYEQYFGPGTRLTVT.

The J gene is TRBJ1-2, the V gene TRBV6-1, with D possibly being TRBD1 (6 bases). Germline CDR1 and CDR2: MNHNS and SASEGT. V was pared by 4 bases and J by 4 bases, with 13 bases between. The CDR3 length is 14 residues. The DNA for the CDR3 is TGTGCCAGCAGTGTCGAGGGAGGGGGCTATGGCTACACCTTC. Translating it yields CASSVEGGGYGYTF.

J is TRBJ2-2 and V is TRBV5-1; tentatively, D is TRBD1 or TRBD2 (5 bases each). V lost 2 bases, J lost 1 base, and 9 bases lay in between. In germline, CDR1 is SGHRS, CDR2 YFSETQ. This CDR3 has 15 residues. CDR3 amino acids: CASSLRDGNTGELFF. Here the CDR3 DNA reads TGCGCCAGCAGCTTACGGGACGGGAACACCGGGGAGCTGTTTTTT.

The table lists this clone with a few counts. The chain links TRBV4-3 to TRBJ1-1, with 8 bases identical to TRBD1. Germline assignment: CDR1 LGHNA and CDR2 YSLEER. After removal of 0 bases from V and 5 bases from J, the junction contained 5 bases not matched to a gene. The CDR3 loop spans 15 amino acids. The CDR3 coding sequence is TGCGCCAGCAGCCAAGATCGGACAGGGAGTACTGAAGCTTTCTTT. It codes for CASSQDRTGSTEAFF.

The chain is built from TRBV25-1 and TRBJ2-3; a possible D gene is TRBD2 (6 bases). V dropped 5 bases and J dropped 1 base, with 10 bases sitting between them. Germline loops: CDR1 MGHDK, CDR2 SYGVNS. The CDR3 has 14 amino acids. CDR3 in amino acids: CASSYRERTDTQYF. CDR3 nucleotides: TGTGCCAGCAGTTACCGGGAGCGCACAGATACGCAGTATTTT.

The chain is built from TRBV28 and TRBJ2-7; 12 bases fit TRBD2. Germline lookup yields CDR1 MDHEN and CDR2 SYDVKM. CDR3 length equals 16 residues. V shed 6 bases, J shed 4 bases, and the junction held 10 bases outside the gene matches. CDR3 sequence (DNA): TGTGCCAGCAGCGAACTCCGACTAGCGGGAGAGTACGAGCAGTACTTC. Protein sequence: CASSELRLAGEYEQYF. Looking up the rest from reference TRBV28 and TRBJ2-7 gives the full variable domain: DVKVTQSSRYLVKRTGEKVFLECVQDMDHENMFWYRQDPGLGLRLIYFSYDVKMKEKGDIPEGYSVSREKKERFSLILESASTNQTSMYLCASSELRLAGEYEQYFGPGTRLTVT.

The chain employs TRBV19 and TRBJ2-7; no clear D. Germline values: CDR1 LNHDA, CDR2 SQIVND (reference sequence). This CDR3 is 13 amino acids long. The germline V and J ends were trimmed by 5 bases and 3 bases, with 11 bases remaining between them. The CDR3 loop is CASSWADNYEQYF. The CDR3 DNA reads TGTGCCAGTAGTTGGGCCGATAACTACGAGCAGTACTTC.

This CDR3 is CSAFGGGETQYF. The CDR3 region has the DNA TGCAGCGCTTTTGGGGGGGGCGAGACCCAGTACTTC. The chain links TRBV29-1 to TRBJ2-5; D might be TRBD2 (7 bases). The V gene lost 7 bases and the J gene lost 5 bases, with 14 bases spanning the gap. Germline V gene lookup returns CDR1 SQVTM and CDR2 ANQGSEA. The CDR3 has 12 residues. Together with reference TRBV29-1 and TRBJ2-5, the CDR3 gives the full variable domain: SAVISQKPSRDICQRGTSLTIQCQVDSQVTMMFWYRQQPGQSLTLIATANQGSEATYESGFVIDKFPISRPNLTFSTLTVSNMSPEDSSIYLCSAFGGGETQYFGPGTRLLVL.

The CDR3: CAWTPDLFSYEQYF. CDR3 coding DNA: TGTGCCTGGACCCCCGATCTCTTCTCCTACGAGCAGTACTTC. The gene calls are TRBV30 and TRBJ2-7; D ambiguous. Germline V gene sequence: CDR1 GTSNPN, CDR2 SVGIG (reference sequence). This CDR3 spans 14 amino acids. V was cut by 4 bases and J by 0 bases, with 13 bases left in between.

The rearrangement links TRBV7-3 to TRBJ2-1, with D perhaps matching TRBD1 (7 bases). Trimming shortened V by 5 bases and J by 9 bases, and 17 bases separated the two germline ends. The germline gives CDR1 SGHTA, CDR2 FQGTGA. The CDR3 covers 14 residues. CDR3 residues: CASSPPGGGAEQFF. Here the CDR3 DNA reads TGTGCCAGCAGCCCCCCAGGGGGAGGAGCTGAGCAGTTCTTC. Filled out from reference TRBV7-3 and TRBJ2-1, the complete variable domain reads GAGVSQTPSNKVTEKGKYVELRCDPISGHTALYWYRQSLGQGPEFLIYFQGTGAADDSGLPNDRFFAVRPEGSVSTLKIQRTERGDSAVYLCASSPPGGGAEQFFGPGTRLTVL.

The chain employs TRBV5-8 and TRBJ1-1; D is uncertain. CDR3 length: 11 amino acids. Trimming removed 0 bases at V and 10 bases at J, with 7 bases between. CDR1 and CDR2 from the germline V gene are SGHTS and YDEGEE. For the CDR3, the DNA is TGTGCCAGCAGCTTGGAGCCAGGAGCTTTCTTT. Its translation: CASSLEPGAFF.

The J gene is TRBJ2-1, the V gene TRBV7-8, with D maybe TRBD2 (6 bases). The CDR3 totals 13 residues. The V gene's germline CDR1 is SGHVS and CDR2 FQNEAQ. Trimming removed 5 bases from V and 8 bases from J, with 13 bases in between. The CDR3 loop reads CASSPPTRDEQFF. The CDR3 coding sequence is TGTGCCAGCAGCCCCCCGACTAGGGATGAGCAGTTCTTC. Filled out from reference TRBV7-8 and TRBJ2-1, the complete variable domain reads GAGVSQSPRYKVAKRGQDVALRCDPISGHVSLFWYQQALGQGPEFLTYFQNEAQLDKSGLPSDRFFAERPEGSVSTLKIQRTQQEDSAVYLCASSPPTRDEQFFGPGTRLTVL.

The CDR3 sequence: CASSLEGGRGTDTQYF. As DNA, the CDR3 is TGTGCCAGCAGTCTAGAGGGGGGCAGAGGCACAGATACGCAGTATTTT. The chain joins TRBV6-4 to TRBJ2-3; D may match TRBD1 or TRBD2 (6 bases each). Germline V CDR1 and CDR2: MRHNA, SNTAGT. With 5 bases removed from V and 1 base from J, the gap between germline ends came to 16 bases. The CDR3 spans 16 residues.

The chain carries TRBV11-2 and TRBJ2-5; D tentatively reads TRBD1 or TRBD2 (6 bases each). The germline V gene encodes CDR1 SGHAT and CDR2 FQNNGV. V dropped 5 bases and J dropped 2 bases, with 9 bases sitting between them. The CDR3 loop spans 13 amino acids. The chain's CDR3 is CASSRRGQETQYF. CDR3 DNA: TGTGCCAGCAGCCGGAGGGGGCAAGAGACCCAGTACTTC.

This clone was recorded once. The chain employs TRBV30 and TRBJ2-2; weak D call: TRBD2 (6 bases). V lost 0 bases and J lost 5, with 7 bases in between. CDR1 and CDR2 (germline): GTSNPN, SVGIG (reference sequence). The CDR3 runs to 13 residues. CDR3 coding DNA: TGTGCCTGGAGTGTACGGGGGACCGGGGAGCTGTTTTTT. Its protein is CAWSVRGTGELFF.

This sequence joins TRBV10-1 and TRBJ2-7; 11 bases agree with TRBD1. V gave up 3 bases and J gave up 2 bases; unmatched junction bases: 6. Germline V CDR1 and CDR2: WNHNN, SYGVQD (reference sequence). The CDR3 is made up of 16 amino acids. The DNA of the CDR3 is TGCGCCAGCAGTGAAATTGGGACAGGGGGAACCTACGAGCAGTACTTC. It yields the protein CASSEIGTGGTYEQYF.

The CDR3 is CASSASLGRVVQPQHF. The DNA for the CDR3 is TGTGCCAGTAGTGCCAGCTTAGGCAGAGTGGTACAGCCCCAGCATTTT. The V call is TRBV19, the J call TRBJ1-5; D is ambiguous. The CDR3 covers 16 residues. Germline values: CDR1 LNHDA, CDR2 SQIVND (reference sequence). Trimming took off 5 bases at V and 7 bases at J, with 21 bases between the two ends.

CDR3 residues: CASSDGGRTGELFF. In nucleotides, the CDR3 is TGTGCCAGCAGTGATGGGGGGCGTACCGGGGAGCTGTTTTTT. The genes are TRBV6-4 and TRBJ2-2; either TRBD1 or TRBD2 may fit D (6 bases each). Trimming left V 3 bases short and J 5 bases short, with 10 bases between. Germline CDR1 reads MRHNA; CDR2 reads SNTAGT. The CDR3 is 14 residues long.

This rearrangement joins TRBV5-6 to TRBJ1-4, with D perhaps TRBD1 (6 bases). The CDR3 loop spans 15 amino acids. Trimming cost V 4 bases and J 6 bases, with 16 bases left between them. Germline V lookup: CDR1 SGHDT, CDR2 YYEEEE. The CDR3 sequence: CASSIEGQRDEKLFF. In DNA, the CDR3 is TGTGCCAGCAGCATAGAAGGACAGAGAGATGAAAAACTGTTTTTT.

This chain connects TRBV28 to TRBJ1-1; D ambiguous. Looked up from germline, CDR1 is MDHEN and CDR2 is SYDVKM. Trimming removed 8 bases at V and 3 bases at J, with 16 bases between. CDR3 size: 14 residues. CDR3 bases: TGTGCCAGCGGCCAGAGGAATTCAGACACTGAAGCTTTCTTT. Translating gives CASGQRNSDTEAFF.

This sequence joins TRBV9 and TRBJ1-4; D is unresolved. CDR1 and CDR2 from the germline V gene are SGDLS and YYNGEE. The CDR3 is 16 residues long. V was pared by 3 bases and J by 6 bases, with 18 bases between. The CDR3 DNA sequence: TGTGCCAGCAGCGCCCACGTGCAGGCCGCCCATGAAAAACTGTTTTTT. This gives the protein CASSAHVQAAHEKLFF. Variable domain in full (rest from reference TRBV9 and TRBJ1-4): DSGVTQTPKHLITATGQRVTLRCSPRSGDLSVYWYQQSLDQGLQFLIQYYNGEERAKGNILERFSAQQFPDLHSELNLSSLELGDSALYFCASSAHVQAAHEKLFFGSGTQLSVL.

V is TRBV6-5 and J is TRBJ1-2; D gene ambiguous. CDR1 MNHEY and CDR2 SVGAGI come from the germline V gene. Trimming pared 7 bases from V and 7 bases from J, leaving 13 bases between. This CDR3 spans 12 amino acids. The CDR3 DNA sequence: TGTGCCAGCATCGGGGAATTCGGTGGCTACACCTTC. It codes for CASIGEFGGYTF.

J is TRBJ1-4 and V is TRBV19; D might be TRBD1 (5 bases). The germline gives CDR1 LNHDA, CDR2 SQIVND (reference sequence). The CDR3 contains 14 residues. V was clipped by 4 bases and J by 5 bases, with 11 bases between them. The CDR3 nucleotides are TGTGCCAGTAGTAGAACGGGACGGAATGAAAAACTGTTTTTT. Translating gives CASSRTGRNEKLFF.

The gene calls are TRBV9 and TRBJ2-5; the match to TRBD2 covers 9 bases. The end of the DNA is better explained by TRBJ2-7, so the J call may be wrong. Germline lookup yields CDR1 SGDLS and CDR2 YYNGEE. The CDR3 has 14 residues. The CDR3 DNA follows: TGTGCCAGCAGCGTTAATAGCGGGAGCTACGAGCAGTACTTC. Amino acid sequence: CASSVNSGSYEQYF.

This clone was seen a handful of times. This sequence joins TRBV5-1 and TRBJ2-3, with TRBD2 matching 12 bases. CDR3 size: 17 residues. Trimming took 4 bases from V and 4 from J; bases not matched to a gene: 10. Germline loops: CDR1 SGHRS, CDR2 YFSETQ. CDR3 region: CASSPEASGRGADTQYF. For the CDR3, the DNA is TGCGCCAGCAGCCCCGAAGCTAGCGGGAGGGGGGCAGATACGCAGTATTTT.

This clone has only one observation. V gene TRBV7-2 combines with J gene TRBJ2-7; a possible D gene is TRBD1 (6 bases). Trimming took 3 bases from V and 0 from J, leaving 12 bases between them. Germline V gives CDR1 SGHTA, CDR2 FQGNSA. The CDR3 extends over 15 amino acids. CDR3 residues: CASSLGWTDSYEQYF. The DNA for the CDR3 is TGTGCCAGCAGCTTGGGCTGGACAGACTCCTACGAGCAGTACTTC.